This TCR beta chain was sequenced in a study of shared clonotypes between healthy human individuals. This table comes from immunoSEQ multiplex PCR, and its TCRdb copy is limited to in-frame clones, with some not included. The sample lists around 700,000 clones, more than 70% occurring once. The germline CDR1 and CDR2 sequences are SGHDN and FVKESK. The CDR3 loop spans 15 amino acids. The V and J ends lost 3 bases and 7 bases, in that order; junction bases with no gene match: 7. Study outcomes and limitations: Rarefaction exposed incomplete sorted-subset sequencing despite large depth.

On this clone itself: Its antigen is currently unknown.

What was sequenced was memory CD4+ T cells sorted from blood. This sample's subset: CD45RA-negative fraction. The chain joins TRBV14 to TRBJ2-1; 9 nucleotides match TRBD2. The source is a woman in her twenties or thirties in good health. The CDR3 DNA sequence: TGTGCCAGCAGCCAGGGCGGGAGGGCCATGAATGAGCAGTTCTTC. Amino acid sequence: CASSQGGRAMNEQFF.